This TCR beta chain was captured by sequencing in a study of human T cells and chemical hapten exposure (dated by TCRdb to the early 2020s). The study in broad terms: Libraries were pooled for sequencing, and variation in per-sample TCR yields was attributed mainly to small differences in library volumes within the pool. In alopecia patients, the study followed how the peripheral blood TCR repertoire changed in vivo over primary and secondary sensitization to diphenylcyclopropenone (DPC), a hapten. For every blood RNA sample, sequencing covered both the TCR alpha and TCR beta chains.

This clonotype was observed at least ten times. The antigen it recognizes is unknown. No much larger clone exists at a distance of one base, and base qualities are not known. Beyond this particular receptor, the publication reports: The number of TCRs above 1 in 1000 frequency did not change with DPC sensitization; there was no evidence of global repertoire structure alterations. Repeated subsampling changed both the strength of the expansion versus patch-test correlation and the threshold at which the correlation became significant.

According to the germline V gene, CDR1 reads KGHSH and CDR2 reads LQKENI. Including the terminal cysteine and phenylalanine, the CDR3 comprises 16 residues. Kept here is only the CDR3 DNA, which spans 48 bases and is read in frame from base 1. Cut back by 3 bases and 7 bases, the V and J ends lie 19 bases apart. In light of the paper, this sample's time point label describes: healthy volunteer bleed at 6 weeks. Total RNA was isolated from unfractionated whole blood collected in Tempus Blood RNA tubes. Five healthy volunteers served as TCR sequencing controls and were bled at day 0, 2 weeks and 6 weeks. The protocol used for the library was RACE. Instrument used: NextSeq 500. Library preparation attached unique molecular identifiers to individual cDNA molecules for quantitative, reproducible TCR counting. The published analysis was carried out like this. The median number of TCRs per sample was some 100,000, ranging from 23,224 to 690,600. V, J and CDR3 annotation of the TCR reads was performed with the Decombinator software suite. For the PS versus PT1 abundance plots, all samples were subsampled to the same number of TCRs (28,000). TCRs were defined as expanded if absent before sensitization and observed at least eight times at the 2-week time point. The raw public reads went through TCRdb reprocessing: fastp at Q25, MiXCR clone calling, in-frame beta chains kept. Each entry merges the rows of one CDR3 protein and shows their most common DNA and genes. The V and J calls shown here were made by TCRdb, not taken from the authors' results. This sample lists tens of thousands of distinct CDR3 sequences; around 5.9% were detected once. Over 10% of the sample is in the top ten clones.

The rearranged chain carries TRBV18 and TRBJ2-1; the D gene could be either TRBD1 or TRBD2, each agreeing at 6 bases. The source of this sequence is a human donor in good health. Some clones in this sample may be carry-over from other donors' samples. Sample: whole blood. This receptor carries the CDR3 CASSPSGARTVNEQFF. In nucleotide form, the sequence is TGTGCCAGCTCACCGTCGGGGGCCCGGACAGTTAATGAGCAGTTCTTC.